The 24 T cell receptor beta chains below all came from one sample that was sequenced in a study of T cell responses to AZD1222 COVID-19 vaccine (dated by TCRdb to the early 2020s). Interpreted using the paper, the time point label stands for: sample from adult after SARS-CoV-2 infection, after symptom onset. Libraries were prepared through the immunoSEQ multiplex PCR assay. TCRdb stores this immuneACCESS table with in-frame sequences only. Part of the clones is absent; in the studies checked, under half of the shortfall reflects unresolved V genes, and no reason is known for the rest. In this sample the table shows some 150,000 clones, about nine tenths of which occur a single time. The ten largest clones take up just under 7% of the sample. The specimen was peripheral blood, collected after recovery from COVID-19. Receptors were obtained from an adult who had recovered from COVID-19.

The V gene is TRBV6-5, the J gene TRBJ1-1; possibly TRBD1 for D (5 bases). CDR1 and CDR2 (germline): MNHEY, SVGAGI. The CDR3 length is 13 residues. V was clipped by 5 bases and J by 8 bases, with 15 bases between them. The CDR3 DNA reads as TGTGCCAGCAGTACAGGATCCCGCAGCGAAGCTTTCTTT. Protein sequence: CASSTGSRSEAFF.

The CDR3 sequence: CSVRQGVYGYTF. The CDR3 nucleotides read TGCAGCGTCCGACAGGGGGTCTATGGCTACACCTTC. The chain combines TRBV29-1 with TRBJ1-2; 9 bases line up with TRBD1. The CDR3 length is 12 residues. The germline V gene encodes CDR1 SQVTM and CDR2 ANQGSEA. J gave up 4 bases and V 6 bases, and 3 bases lay outside the gene matches.

The CDR3 is CASSLEGRVGSPLHF. The CDR3 DNA reads TGTGCCAGCAGCTTAGAGGGCAGGGTTGGTTCACCCCTCCACTTT. This chain connects TRBV11-2 to TRBJ1-6; a possible D gene is TRBD1 (5 bases). V gave up 0 bases and J gave up 9 bases, with 12 bases separating them. Germline assignment: CDR1 SGHAT and CDR2 FQNNGV. This CDR3 has 15 amino acids.

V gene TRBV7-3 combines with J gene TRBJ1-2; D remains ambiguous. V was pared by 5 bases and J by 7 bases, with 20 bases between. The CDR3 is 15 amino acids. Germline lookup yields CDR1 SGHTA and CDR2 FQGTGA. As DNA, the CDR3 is TGTGCCAGCAGCCTAGGCCCCGGTCTTCTGACTGGCTACACCTTC. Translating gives CASSLGPGLLTGYTF.

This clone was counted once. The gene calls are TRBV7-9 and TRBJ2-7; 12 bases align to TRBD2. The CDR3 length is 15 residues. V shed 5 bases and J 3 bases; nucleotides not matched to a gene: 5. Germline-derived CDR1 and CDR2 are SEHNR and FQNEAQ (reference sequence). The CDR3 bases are TGTGCCAGCAGCAGCCGGACTAGCGGGGACTACGAGCAGTACTTC. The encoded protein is CASSSRTSGDYEQYF.

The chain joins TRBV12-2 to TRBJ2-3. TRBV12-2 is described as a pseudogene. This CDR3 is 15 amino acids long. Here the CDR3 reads CASRLEGKATDTQYF. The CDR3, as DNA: TGTGCAAGTCGCTTAGAAGGAAAGGCCACAGATACGCAGTATTTT.

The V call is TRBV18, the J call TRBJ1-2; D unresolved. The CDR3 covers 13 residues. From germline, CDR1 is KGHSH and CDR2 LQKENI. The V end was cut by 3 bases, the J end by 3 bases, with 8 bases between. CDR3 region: CASSPGSHYGYTF. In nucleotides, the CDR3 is TGTGCCAGCTCACCGGGTTCCCACTATGGCTACACCTTC. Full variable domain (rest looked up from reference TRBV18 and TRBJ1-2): NAGVMQNPRHLVRRRGQEARLRCSPMKGHSHVYWYRQLPEEGLKFMVYLQKENIIDESGMPKERFSAEFPKEGPSILRIQQVVRGDSAAYFCASSPGSHYGYTFGSGTRLTVV.

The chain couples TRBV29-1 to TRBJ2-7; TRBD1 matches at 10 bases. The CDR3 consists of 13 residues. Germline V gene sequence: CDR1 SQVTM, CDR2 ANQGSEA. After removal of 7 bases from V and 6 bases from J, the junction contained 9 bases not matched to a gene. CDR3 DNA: TGCAGCGCCGGCCGGACAGGGGGATTCGAGCAGTACTTC. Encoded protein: CSAGRTGGFEQYF.

The CDR3 DNA reads TGCGCCAGCAGCCAAGGGGGTGCAGGGGACTATGGCTACACCTTC. It is translated as CASSQGGAGDYGYTF. The chain couples TRBV4-1 to TRBJ1-2; D is possibly TRBD1 (6 bases). V was pared by 1 base and J by 3 bases, with 12 bases between. The CDR3 length is 15 residues. Germline values: CDR1 MGHRA, CDR2 YSYEKL.

The CDR3 loop reads CASSRTGPQYGYTF. CDR3 bases: TGTGCCAGCAGTAGAACCGGACCCCAATATGGCTACACCTTC. The chain is built from TRBV6-5 and TRBJ1-2; D is ambiguous. The germline V and J ends were trimmed by 5 bases and 5 bases, with 15 bases remaining between them. CDR3 length: 14 amino acids. Germline loops: CDR1 MNHEY, CDR2 SVGAGI.

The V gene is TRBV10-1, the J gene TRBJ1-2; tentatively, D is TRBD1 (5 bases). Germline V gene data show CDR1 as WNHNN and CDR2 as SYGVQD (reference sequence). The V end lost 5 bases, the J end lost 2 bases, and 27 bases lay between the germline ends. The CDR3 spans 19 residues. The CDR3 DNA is TGCGCCAGCAGTCAGTTGCACGCGCCAGGGTGTGGGATAAACTATGGCTACACCTTC. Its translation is CASSQLHAPGCGINYGYTF.

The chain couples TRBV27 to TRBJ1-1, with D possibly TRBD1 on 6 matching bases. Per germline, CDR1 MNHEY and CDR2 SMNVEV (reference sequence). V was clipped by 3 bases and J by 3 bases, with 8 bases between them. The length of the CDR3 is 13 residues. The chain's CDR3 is CASSFTGYTEAFF. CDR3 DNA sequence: TGTGCCAGCAGTTTTACAGGGTACACTGAAGCTTTCTTT.

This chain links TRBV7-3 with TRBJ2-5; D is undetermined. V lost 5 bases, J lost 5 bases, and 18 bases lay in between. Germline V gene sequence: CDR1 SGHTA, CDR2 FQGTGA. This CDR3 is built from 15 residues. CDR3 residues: CASSRGTANGETQYF. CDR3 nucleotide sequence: TGTGCCAGCAGCCGCGGCACGGCTAACGGGGAGACCCAGTACTTC. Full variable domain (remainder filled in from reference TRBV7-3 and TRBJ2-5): GAGVSQTPSNKVTEKGKYVELRCDPISGHTALYWYRQSLGQGPEFLIYFQGTGAADDSGLPNDRFFAVRPEGSVSTLKIQRTERGDSAVYLCASSRGTANGETQYFGPGTRLLVL.

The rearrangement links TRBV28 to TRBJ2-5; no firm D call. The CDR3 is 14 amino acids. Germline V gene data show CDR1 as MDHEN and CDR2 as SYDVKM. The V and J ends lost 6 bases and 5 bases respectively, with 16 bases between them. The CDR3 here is CASSTPRESETQYF. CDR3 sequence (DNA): TGTGCCAGCAGCACGCCTAGAGAGTCGGAGACCCAGTACTTC.

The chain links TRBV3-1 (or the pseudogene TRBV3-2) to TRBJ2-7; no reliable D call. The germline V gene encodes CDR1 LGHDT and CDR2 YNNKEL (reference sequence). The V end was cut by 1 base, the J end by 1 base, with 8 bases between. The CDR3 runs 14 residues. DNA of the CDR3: TGTGCCAGCAGCCAAGGAAGCACATCCTACGAGCAGTACTTC. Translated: CASSQGSTSYEQYF.

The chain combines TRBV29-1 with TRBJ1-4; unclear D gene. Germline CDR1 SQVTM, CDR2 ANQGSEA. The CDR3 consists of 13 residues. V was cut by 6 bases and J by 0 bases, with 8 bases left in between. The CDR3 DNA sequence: TGCAGCGTAAATGCGCCAACTAATGAAAAACTGTTTTTT. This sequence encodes CSVNAPTNEKLFF.

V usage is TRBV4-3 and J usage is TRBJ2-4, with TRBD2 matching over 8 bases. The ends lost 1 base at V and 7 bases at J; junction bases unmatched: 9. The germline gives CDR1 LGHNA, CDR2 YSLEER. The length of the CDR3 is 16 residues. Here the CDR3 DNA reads TGCGCCAGCAGCCAAGGGGCGGGGGGATTGGTTAACATTCAGTACTTC. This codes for CASSQGAGGLVNIQYF.

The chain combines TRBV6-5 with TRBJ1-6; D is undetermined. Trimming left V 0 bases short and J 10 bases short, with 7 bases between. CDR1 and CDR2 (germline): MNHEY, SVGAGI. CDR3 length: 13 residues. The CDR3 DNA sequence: TGTGCCAGCAGTTACTCGTTATTGTCACCCCTCCACTTT. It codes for CASSYSLLSPLHF.

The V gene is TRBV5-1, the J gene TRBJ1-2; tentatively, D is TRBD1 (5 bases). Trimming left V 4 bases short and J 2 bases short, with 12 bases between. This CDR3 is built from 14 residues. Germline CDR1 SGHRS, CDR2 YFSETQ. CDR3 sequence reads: CASSVGPTNYGYTF. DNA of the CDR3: TGCGCCAGCAGCGTGGGACCTACGAACTATGGCTACACCTTC. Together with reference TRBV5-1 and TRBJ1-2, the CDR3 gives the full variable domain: KAGVTQTPRYLIKTRGQQVTLSCSPISGHRSVSWYQQTPGQGLQFLFEYFSETQRNKGNFPGRFSGRQFSNSRSEMNVSTLELGDSALYLCASSVGPTNYGYTFGSGTRLTVV.

CDR3 sequence: CASSLAPLHIYEQYF. Here the CDR3 DNA reads TGCGCCAGCAGCTTAGCACCCTTACATATTTACGAGCAGTACTTC. The chain has TRBV5-1 and TRBJ2-7, with unresolved D. V lost 2 bases and J lost 4, with 16 bases in between. From germline, CDR1 is SGHRS and CDR2 YFSETQ. The CDR3 totals 15 residues.

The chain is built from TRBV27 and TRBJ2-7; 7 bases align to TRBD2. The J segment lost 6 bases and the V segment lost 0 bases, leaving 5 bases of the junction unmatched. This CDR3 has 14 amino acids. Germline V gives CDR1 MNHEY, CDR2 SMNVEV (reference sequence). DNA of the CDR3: TGTGCCAGCAGTTTATCGGGTTCGGGAGGCGAGCAGTACTTC. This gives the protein CASSLSGSGGEQYF.

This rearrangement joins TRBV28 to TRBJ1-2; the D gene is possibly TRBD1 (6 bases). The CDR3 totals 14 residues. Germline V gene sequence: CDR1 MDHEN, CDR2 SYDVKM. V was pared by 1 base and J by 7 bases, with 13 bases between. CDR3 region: CASSLSTGLFGYTF. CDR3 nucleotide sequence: TGTGCCAGCAGTTTATCCACAGGGTTATTTGGCTACACCTTC.

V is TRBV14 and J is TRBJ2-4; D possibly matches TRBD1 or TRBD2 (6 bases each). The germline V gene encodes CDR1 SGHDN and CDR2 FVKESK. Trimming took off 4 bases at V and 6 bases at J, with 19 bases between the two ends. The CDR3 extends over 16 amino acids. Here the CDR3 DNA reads TGTGCCAGCAGCCGCAACCATGGGGGGCTAGGAAACATTCAGTACTTC. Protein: CASSRNHGGLGNIQYF.

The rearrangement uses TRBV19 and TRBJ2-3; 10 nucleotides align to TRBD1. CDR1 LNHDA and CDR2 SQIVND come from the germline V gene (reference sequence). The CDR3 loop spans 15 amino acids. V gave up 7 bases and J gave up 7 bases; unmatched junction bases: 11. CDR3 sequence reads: CASTGPGTGENTQYF. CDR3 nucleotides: TGTGCCAGTACGGGACCCGGGACAGGGGAAAATACGCAGTATTTT.